This note documents a single TCR beta chain sequence. Its antigen is unknown. This sample is part of a study of post-analysis software for immune sequencing data. Whole-study results and caveats: In patients, five or six TRBV segments were more frequent than in controls, with TRBV5-6, TRBV5-1 and TRBV20-1 among them. The study found significantly lower normalized Chao1 diversity in multiple sclerosis patients than in controls.

Germline V gene lookup returns CDR1 ENHRY and CDR2 SYGVKD. Trimming removed 4 bases from V and 5 bases from J; junction bases left unmatched: 11. This CDR3 region has 16 residues. TCR beta cDNA libraries had unique molecular identifiers. Out of roughly 0.95 to 10 million T cells, a few hundred thousand cDNA molecules were generated. TCRdb recomputed calls from the PCR reads with MiXCR, one row per CDR3 protein. The sample lists roughly 650,000 distinct CDR3 sequences, 59% seen once, with around 11% in the top ten. The sequenced sample consisted of blood. The receptor's source is a girl aged 2 to 9 with multiple sclerosis. The chain has TRBV10-3 and TRBJ2-1, with 7 bases identical to TRBD1. DNA for the CDR3: TGTGCCATCAGTGGGGACAGACAACCCCTTAACAATGAGCAGTTCTTC. Translation: CAISGDRQPLNNEQFF.